One sample yielded the 14 T cell receptor beta chains listed below, sequenced in a study of monozygotic twins with inflammatory bowel disease. From its re-call of the 5' RACE reads, TCRdb lists each CDR3 protein once, without DNA. Its listing shows over 150,000 distinct CDR3 sequences. Sample: blood. Receptors were obtained from a human donor with ulcerative colitis or Crohn's disease, or a healthy co-twin of an affected twin (not recorded which).

The chain has TRBV27 and TRBJ1-1; TCRdb returns TRBD1, unconfirmable since there is no DNA. The CDR3 has 16 amino acids. CDR1 and CDR2 (germline): MNHEY, SMNVEV (reference sequence). CDR3 in amino acids: CASSPGTGALNTEAFF.

The V and J genes are TRBV2 and TRBJ2-5; as DNA is missing, the TRBD2 call by TCRdb cannot be tested. CDR3 length: 15 residues. Germline-derived CDR1 and CDR2 are SNHLY and FYNNEI. Here the CDR3 reads CASSRLAEGQETQYF.

V usage is TRBV5-4 and J usage is TRBJ1-1; lacking DNA, the TRBD1 call made by TCRdb goes unchecked. Germline CDR1 reads SGHNT; CDR2 reads YYREEE (reference sequence). CDR3 length: 14 amino acids. The CDR3 region is CASRSLDSNTEAFF.

The rearrangement uses TRBV28 and TRBJ2-5; TCRdb's D gene call, TRBD1, goes unchecked for lack of DNA. This CDR3 has 13 amino acids. Germline V lookup: CDR1 MDHEN, CDR2 SYDVKM. The CDR3 reads CASSNQGRETQYF.

The J gene is TRBJ2-3, the V gene TRBV7-9; absent DNA, TCRdb's TRBD1 call cannot be checked. The CDR3 extends over 15 amino acids. The germline gives CDR1 SEHNR, CDR2 FQNEAQ (reference sequence). CDR3 loop: CASRPTGAGGDTQYF.

CDR3 residues: CASSLFRGPQETQYF. The chain links TRBV11-3 to TRBJ2-5. The CDR3 is 15 amino acids. In germline, CDR1 is SGHNT, CDR2 YENEEA.

CDR3 amino acids: CSASSGGSQTYEQYF. The rearrangement links TRBV20-1 to TRBJ2-7; as DNA is missing, the TRBD2 call by TCRdb cannot be tested. The CDR3 is 15 amino acids. Germline CDR1 DFQATT, CDR2 SNEGSKA (reference sequence).

This chain uses TRBV7-2 with TRBJ1-5; TCRdb's D gene call, TRBD1, goes unchecked for lack of DNA. This CDR3 has 14 residues. Germline V gene lookup returns CDR1 SGHTA and CDR2 FQGNSA. The CDR3 loop is CASSSPDSNQPQHF.

This chain links TRBV11-2 with TRBJ2-7; TCRdb picks TRBD2, but there is no DNA to check that call. The CDR3 length is 18 residues. Germline V CDR1 and CDR2: SGHAT, FQNNGV. CDR3 sequence reads: CASSLGLAGGFLVYEQYF.

The chain uses TRBV20-1 and TRBJ2-1; TCRdb's D call of TRBD2 is untestable without DNA. Germline-derived CDR1 and CDR2 are DFQATT and SNEGSKA (reference sequence). This CDR3 has 14 residues. CDR3 protein: CSAYRTSGSNEQFF.

The J gene is TRBJ1-1, the V gene TRBV4-3; the D call of TRBD1 rests on TCRdb alone, since no DNA is present to check it. The CDR3 covers 14 residues. The germline V gene encodes CDR1 LGHNA and CDR2 YSLEER. CDR3 amino acids: CASSLRDREAEAFF.

The chain uses TRBV7-6 and TRBJ2-7. This CDR3 region has 15 residues. Germline lookup yields CDR1 SGHVS and CDR2 FNYEAQ. The CDR3 protein is CASSHSGENLYEQYF. Variable domain in full (rest from reference TRBV7-6 and TRBJ2-7): GAGVSQSPRYKVTKRGQDVALRCDPISGHVSLYWYRQALGQGPEFLTYFNYEAQQDKSGLPNDRFSAERPEGSISTLTIQRTEQRDSAMYRCASSHSGENLYEQYFGPGTRLTVT.

The rearrangement joins TRBV5-1 to TRBJ2-1; absent DNA, TCRdb's TRBD2 call cannot be checked. The germline V gene has CDR1 SGHRS and CDR2 YFSETQ. The CDR3 totals 15 residues. This CDR3 reads CASSLESGGYNEQFF. The whole variable domain, remainder taken from reference TRBV5-1 and TRBJ2-1, is KAGVTQTPRYLIKTRGQQVTLSCSPISGHRSVSWYQQTPGQGLQFLFEYFSETQRNKGNFPGRFSGRQFSNSRSEMNVSTLELGDSALYLCASSLESGGYNEQFFGPGTRLTVL.

This chain connects TRBV5-4 to TRBJ2-3; TCRdb calls TRBD2, which cannot be checked without DNA. The CDR3 has 15 amino acids. CDR1 and CDR2 (germline): SGHNT, YYREEE (reference sequence). The CDR3 loop reads CASSSTSGSADTQYF. Complete variable domain (other parts from reference TRBV5-4 and TRBJ2-3): ETGVTQSPTHLIKTRGQQVTLRCSSQSGHNTVSWYQQALGQGPQFIFQYYREEENGRGNFPPRFSGLQFPNYSSELNVNALELDDSALYLCASSSTSGSADTQYFGPGTRLTVL.